Following are 6 T cell receptor beta chains from one sample sequenced in a study of blood T cell repertoires in COVID-19. Profiled with immunoSEQ multiplex PCR; TCRdb holds only in-frame clones, not every one. The table lists about 46,000 clones, approximately 83% of them singletons, with more than 25% in the top ten. Sequenced material: peripheral blood. The receptor source for this set is a woman over 75 with COVID-19, enrolled during active disease.

V gene TRBV27 combines with J gene TRBJ1-2; D unresolved. The CDR3 covers 16 residues. From germline, CDR1 is MNHEY and CDR2 SMNVEV (reference sequence). Trimming removed 4 bases at V and 6 bases at J, with 21 bases between. The CDR3 DNA sequence: TGTGCCAGCAGTTCTACTCCTTGGAGGGAACTCCATGGCTACACCTTC. It codes for CASSSTPWRELHGYTF.

This chain joins TRBV5-6 and TRBJ2-1, with D maybe TRBD1 (6 bases). The CDR3 length is 15 residues. With 4 bases removed from V and 2 bases from J, the gap between germline ends came to 13 bases. Germline loops: CDR1 SGHDT, CDR2 YYEEEE. CDR3 coding DNA: TGTGCCAGCAGCAAGGGGGTGGGGACCTACAATGAGCAGTTCTTC. This gives the protein CASSKGVGTYNEQFF.

This chain links TRBV19 with TRBJ1-5, with 9 bases lining up with TRBD1. The CDR3 has 15 amino acids. Germline lookup yields CDR1 LNHDA and CDR2 SQIVND (reference sequence). V lost 6 bases to trimming and J lost 1 base; unmatched junction nucleotides: 4. The CDR3 loop reads CASRTGGRSNQPQHF. In DNA, the CDR3 is TGTGCCAGTAGAACAGGGGGCAGGAGCAATCAGCCCCAGCATTTT.

In this sample, this clone turned up many times. This chain links TRBV28 with TRBJ2-7; 9 positions agree with TRBD1. Trimming at V came to 5 bases and at J to 3 bases, leaving 8 bases not matched to a gene. CDR1 MDHEN and CDR2 SYDVKM come from the germline V gene. The CDR3 is 15 amino acids. The CDR3 DNA sequence: TGTGCCAGCAGTGCACAGGGGGCCGCAATCTACGAGCAGTACTTC. Protein: CASSAQGAAIYEQYF.

The chain recombines TRBV4-3 with TRBJ2-1; 8 positions agree with TRBD1. J gave up 2 bases and V 0 bases, and 6 bases lay outside the gene matches. The germline V gene encodes CDR1 LGHNA and CDR2 YSLEER. CDR3 size: 17 residues. The CDR3 DNA is TGCGCCAGCAGCCAAGAGTTCCAGGGGGCAACCTACAATGAGCAGTTCTTC. This sequence encodes CASSQEFQGATYNEQFF.

This clone was seen only once. The genes are TRBV7-6 and TRBJ2-6; D is perhaps TRBD1 (6 bases). Germline V lookup: CDR1 SGHVS, CDR2 FNYEAQ. This CDR3 has 16 residues. V dropped 5 bases and J dropped 1 base, with 12 bases sitting between them. In nucleotides, the CDR3 is TGTGCCAGCAGCGCCCACACAGGGTCTGGGGCCAACGTCCTGACTTTC. It is translated as CASSAHTGSGANVLTF.